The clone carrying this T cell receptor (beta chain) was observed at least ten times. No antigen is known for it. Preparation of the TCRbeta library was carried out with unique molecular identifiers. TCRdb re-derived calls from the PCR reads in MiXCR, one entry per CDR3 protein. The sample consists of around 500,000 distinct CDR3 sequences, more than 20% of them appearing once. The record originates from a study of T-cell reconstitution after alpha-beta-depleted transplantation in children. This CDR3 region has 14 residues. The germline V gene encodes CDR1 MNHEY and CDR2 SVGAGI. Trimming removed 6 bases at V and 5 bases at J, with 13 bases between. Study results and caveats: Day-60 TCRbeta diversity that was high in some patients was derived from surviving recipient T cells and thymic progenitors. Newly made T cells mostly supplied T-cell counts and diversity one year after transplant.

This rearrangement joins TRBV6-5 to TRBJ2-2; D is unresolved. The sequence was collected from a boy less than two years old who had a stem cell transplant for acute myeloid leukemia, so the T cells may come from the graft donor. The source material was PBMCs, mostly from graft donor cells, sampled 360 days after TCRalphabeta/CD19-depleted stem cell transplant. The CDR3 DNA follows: TGTGCCAGCAGCCTCAATGGGATTACCGGGGAGCTGTTTTTT. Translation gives CASSLNGITGELFF.